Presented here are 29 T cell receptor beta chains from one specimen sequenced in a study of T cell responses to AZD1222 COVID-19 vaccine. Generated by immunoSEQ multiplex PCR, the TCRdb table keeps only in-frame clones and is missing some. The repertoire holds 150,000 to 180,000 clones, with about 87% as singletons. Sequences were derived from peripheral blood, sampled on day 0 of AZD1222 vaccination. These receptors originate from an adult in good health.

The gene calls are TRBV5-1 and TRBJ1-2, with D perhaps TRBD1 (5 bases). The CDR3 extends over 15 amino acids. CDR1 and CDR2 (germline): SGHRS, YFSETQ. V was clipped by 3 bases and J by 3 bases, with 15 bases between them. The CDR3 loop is CASSSGSSQDYGYTF. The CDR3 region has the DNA TGCGCCAGCAGCTCAGGGTCATCCCAGGACTATGGCTACACCTTC.

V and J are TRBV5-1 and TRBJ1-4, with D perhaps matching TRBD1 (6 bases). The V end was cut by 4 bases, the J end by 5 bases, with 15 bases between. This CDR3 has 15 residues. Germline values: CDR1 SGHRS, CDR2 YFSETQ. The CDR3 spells CASSRDWGANEKLFF. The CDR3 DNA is TGCGCCAGCAGCCGCGATTGGGGGGCAAATGAAAAACTGTTTTTT.

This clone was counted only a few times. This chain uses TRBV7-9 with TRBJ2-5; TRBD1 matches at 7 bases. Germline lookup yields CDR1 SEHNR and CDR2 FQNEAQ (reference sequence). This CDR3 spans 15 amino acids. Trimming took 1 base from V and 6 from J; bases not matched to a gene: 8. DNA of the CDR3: TGTGCCAGCAGCTTAGGTCTCGGGACAGTGCAGACCCAGTACTTC. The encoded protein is CASSLGLGTVQTQYF.

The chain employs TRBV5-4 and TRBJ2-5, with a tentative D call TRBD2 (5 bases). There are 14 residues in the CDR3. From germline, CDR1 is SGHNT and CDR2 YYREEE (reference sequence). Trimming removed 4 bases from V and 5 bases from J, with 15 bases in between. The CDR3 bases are TGTGCCAGCAGCCCTCGGACTGAAGTGGAGACCCAGTACTTC. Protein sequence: CASSPRTEVETQYF.

The CDR3 bases are TGCAGCGTTTCCAGGGGGAGTTACGAGCAGTACTTC. Its protein is CSVSRGSYEQYF. This chain joins TRBV29-1 and TRBJ2-7, with 7 bases identical to TRBD1. The CDR3 runs 12 residues. CDR1 is SQVTM and CDR2 is ANQGSEA in the germline V gene. The junction had 5 bases not matched to a gene; V was cut back by 5 bases and J by 4 bases.

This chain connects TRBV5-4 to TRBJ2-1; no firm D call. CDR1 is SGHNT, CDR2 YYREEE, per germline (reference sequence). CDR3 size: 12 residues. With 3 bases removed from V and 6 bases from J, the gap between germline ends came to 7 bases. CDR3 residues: CASSSWPNEQFF. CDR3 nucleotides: TGTGCCAGCAGCTCGTGGCCCAATGAGCAGTTCTTC.

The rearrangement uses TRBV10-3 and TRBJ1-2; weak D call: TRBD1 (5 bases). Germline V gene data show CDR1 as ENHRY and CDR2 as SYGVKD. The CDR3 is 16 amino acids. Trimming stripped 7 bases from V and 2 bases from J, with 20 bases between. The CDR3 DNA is TGTGCCATCAATATGGGACTTGAGGGAGGAAACTATGGCTACACCTTC. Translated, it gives CAINMGLEGGNYGYTF.

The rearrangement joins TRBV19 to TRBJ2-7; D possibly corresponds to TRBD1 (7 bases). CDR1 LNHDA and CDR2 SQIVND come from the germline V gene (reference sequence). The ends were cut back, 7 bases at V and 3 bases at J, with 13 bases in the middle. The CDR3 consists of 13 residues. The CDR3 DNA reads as TGTGCCAGTATGGCGGGACAGAACTACGAGCAGTACTTC. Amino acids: CASMAGQNYEQYF.

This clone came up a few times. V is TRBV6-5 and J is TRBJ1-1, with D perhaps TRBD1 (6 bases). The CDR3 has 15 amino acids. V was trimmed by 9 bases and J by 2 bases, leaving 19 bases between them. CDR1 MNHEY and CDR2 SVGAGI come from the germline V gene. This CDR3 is CASWGRGAGNTEAFF. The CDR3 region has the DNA TGTGCCAGTTGGGGCAGGGGAGCAGGCAACACTGAAGCTTTCTTT.

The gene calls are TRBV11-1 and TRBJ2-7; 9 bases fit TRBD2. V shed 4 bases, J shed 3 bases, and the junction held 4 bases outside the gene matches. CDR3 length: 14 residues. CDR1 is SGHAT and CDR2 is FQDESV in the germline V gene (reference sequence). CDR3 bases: TGTGCCAGCAGCTCAGGCGGGGGGGGCTACGAGCAGTACTTC. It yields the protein CASSSGGGGYEQYF.

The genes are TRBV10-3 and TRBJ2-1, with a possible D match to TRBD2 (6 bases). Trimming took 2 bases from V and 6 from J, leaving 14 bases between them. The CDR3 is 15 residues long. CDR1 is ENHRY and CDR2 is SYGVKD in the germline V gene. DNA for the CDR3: TGTGCCATCAGTGAGGTCGGGGGTGCGGGCAATGAGCAGTTCTTC. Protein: CAISEVGGAGNEQFF.

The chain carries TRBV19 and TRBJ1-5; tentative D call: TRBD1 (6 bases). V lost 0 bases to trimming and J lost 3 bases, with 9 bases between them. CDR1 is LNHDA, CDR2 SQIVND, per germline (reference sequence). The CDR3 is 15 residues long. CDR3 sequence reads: CASSIDRGYNQPQHF. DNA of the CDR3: TGTGCCAGTAGTATAGACAGGGGATACAATCAGCCCCAGCATTTT.

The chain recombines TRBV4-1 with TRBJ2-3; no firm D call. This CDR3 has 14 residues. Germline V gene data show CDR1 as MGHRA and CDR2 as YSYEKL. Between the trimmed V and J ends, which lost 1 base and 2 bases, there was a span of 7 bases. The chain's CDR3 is CASSQVLATDTQYF. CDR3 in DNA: TGCGCCAGCAGCCAAGTGCTGGCCACAGATACGCAGTATTTT.

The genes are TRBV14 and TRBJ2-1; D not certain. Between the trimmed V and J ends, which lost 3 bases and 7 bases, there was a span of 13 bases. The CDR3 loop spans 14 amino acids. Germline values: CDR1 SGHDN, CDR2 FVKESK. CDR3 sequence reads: CASSQQTVRNEQFF. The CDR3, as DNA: TGTGCCAGCAGCCAGCAAACGGTTAGGAATGAGCAGTTCTTC.

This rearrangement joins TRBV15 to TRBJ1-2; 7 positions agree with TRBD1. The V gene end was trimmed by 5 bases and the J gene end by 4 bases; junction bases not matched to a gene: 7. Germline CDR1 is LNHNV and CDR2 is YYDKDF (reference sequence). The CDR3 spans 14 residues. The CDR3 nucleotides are TGTGCCACCAGCCCCGGGAGACAGGGCTATGGCTACACCTTC. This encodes CATSPGRQGYGYTF.

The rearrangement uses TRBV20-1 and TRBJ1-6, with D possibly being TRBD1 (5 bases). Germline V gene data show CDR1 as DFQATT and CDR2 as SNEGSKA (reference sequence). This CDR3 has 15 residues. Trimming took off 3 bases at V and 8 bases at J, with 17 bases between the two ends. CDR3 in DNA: TGCAGTGCTAGTTCGGCAGGGTCGGGTGATTCACCCCTCCACTTT. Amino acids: CSASSAGSGDSPLHF.

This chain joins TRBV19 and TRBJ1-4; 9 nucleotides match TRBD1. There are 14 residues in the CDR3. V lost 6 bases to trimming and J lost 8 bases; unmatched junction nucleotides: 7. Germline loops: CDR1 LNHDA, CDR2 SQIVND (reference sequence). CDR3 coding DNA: TGTGCCAGTAGGGACAGGGGATTAGGAGAAAAACTGTTTTTT. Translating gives CASRDRGLGEKLFF. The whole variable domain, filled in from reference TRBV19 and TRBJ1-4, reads DGGITQSPKYLFRKEGQNVTLSCEQNLNHDAMYWYRQDPGQGLRLIYYSQIVNDFQKGDIAEGYSVSREKKESFPLTVTSAQKNPTAFYLCASRDRGLGEKLFFGSGTQLSVL.

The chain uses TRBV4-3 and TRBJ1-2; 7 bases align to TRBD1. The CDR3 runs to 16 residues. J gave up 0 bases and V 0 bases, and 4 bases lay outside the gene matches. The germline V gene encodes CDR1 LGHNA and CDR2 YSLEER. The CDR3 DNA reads TGCGCCAGCAGCCAAGATTGGCAGGGGGCTAACTATGGCTACACCTTC. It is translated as CASSQDWQGANYGYTF.

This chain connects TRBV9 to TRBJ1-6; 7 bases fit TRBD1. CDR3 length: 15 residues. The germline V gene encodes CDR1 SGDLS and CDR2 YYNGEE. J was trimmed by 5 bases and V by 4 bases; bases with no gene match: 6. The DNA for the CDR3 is TGTGCCAGCAGCACTCGACAGGGAGATAATTCACCCCTCCACTTT. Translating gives CASSTRQGDNSPLHF. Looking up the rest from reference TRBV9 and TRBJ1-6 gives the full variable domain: DSGVTQTPKHLITATGQRVTLRCSPRSGDLSVYWYQQSLDQGLQFLIQYYNGEERAKGNILERFSAQQFPDLHSELNLSSLELGDSALYFCASSTRQGDNSPLHFGNGTRLTVT.

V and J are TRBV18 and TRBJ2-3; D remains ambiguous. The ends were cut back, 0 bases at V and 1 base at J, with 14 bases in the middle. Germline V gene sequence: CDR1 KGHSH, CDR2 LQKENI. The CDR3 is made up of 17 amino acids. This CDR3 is CASSPPQHRSGTDTQYF. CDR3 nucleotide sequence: TGTGCCAGCTCACCACCCCAACATCGGTCGGGCACAGATACGCAGTATTTT.

The CDR3 nucleotides read TGTGCCAGCAGCTTGGACAGTGGAAACACCATATATTTT. It is translated as CASSLDSGNTIYF. V is TRBV5-4 and J is TRBJ1-3; no reliable D call. The CDR3 contains 13 residues. CDR1 is SGHNT, CDR2 YYREEE, per germline (reference sequence). The ends were cut back, 0 bases at V and 3 bases at J, with 4 bases in the middle.

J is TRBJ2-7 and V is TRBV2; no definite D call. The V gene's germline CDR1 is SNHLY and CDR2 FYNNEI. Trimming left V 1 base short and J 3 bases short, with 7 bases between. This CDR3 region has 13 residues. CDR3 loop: CASSEGIIYEQYF. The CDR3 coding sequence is TGTGCCAGCAGTGAAGGGATAATCTACGAGCAGTACTTC. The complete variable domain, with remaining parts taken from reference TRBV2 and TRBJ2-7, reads EPEVTQTPSHQVTQMGQEVILRCVPISNHLYFYWYRQILGQKVEFLVSFYNNEISEKSEIFDDQFSVERPDGSNFTLKIRSTKLEDSAMYFCASSEGIIYEQYFGPGTRLTVT.

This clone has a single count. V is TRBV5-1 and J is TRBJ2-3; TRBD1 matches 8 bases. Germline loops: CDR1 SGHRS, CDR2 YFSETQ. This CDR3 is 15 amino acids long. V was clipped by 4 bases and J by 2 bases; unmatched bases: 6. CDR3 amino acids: CASSLRQGHTDTQYF. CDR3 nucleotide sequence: TGCGCCAGCAGCCTCCGACAGGGGCACACAGATACGCAGTATTTT.

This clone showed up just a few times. CDR3 sequence: CASSNPQRYNEQFF. The CDR3 nucleotides read TGTGCCAGCAGCAACCCTCAAAGATACAATGAGCAGTTCTTC. The rearrangement links TRBV5-6 to TRBJ2-1, with D uncertain. Between the trimmed V and J ends, which lost 4 bases and 4 bases, there was a span of 12 bases. The V gene's germline CDR1 is SGHDT and CDR2 YYEEEE. The CDR3 covers 14 residues.

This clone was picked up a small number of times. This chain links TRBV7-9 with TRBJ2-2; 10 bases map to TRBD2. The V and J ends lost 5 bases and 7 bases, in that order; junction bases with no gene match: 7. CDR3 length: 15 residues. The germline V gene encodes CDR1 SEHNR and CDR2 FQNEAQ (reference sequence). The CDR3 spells CASSLGLARNGELFF. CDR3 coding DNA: TGTGCCAGCAGCCTGGGACTAGCGAGGAACGGGGAGCTGTTTTTT.

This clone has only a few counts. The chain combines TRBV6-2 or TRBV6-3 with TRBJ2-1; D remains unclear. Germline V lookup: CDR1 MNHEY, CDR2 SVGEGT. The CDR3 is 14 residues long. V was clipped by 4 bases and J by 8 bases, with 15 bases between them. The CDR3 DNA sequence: TGTGCCAGCAGTTCCCCAAGGAAAGGCGATGAGCAGTTCTTC. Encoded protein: CASSSPRKGDEQFF.

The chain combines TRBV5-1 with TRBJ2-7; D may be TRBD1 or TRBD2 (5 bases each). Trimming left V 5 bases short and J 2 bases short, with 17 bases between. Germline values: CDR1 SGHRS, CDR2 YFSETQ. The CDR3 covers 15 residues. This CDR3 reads CASSKEAGKAYEQYF. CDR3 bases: TGCGCCAGCAGTAAGGAGGCAGGGAAAGCCTACGAGCAGTACTTC.

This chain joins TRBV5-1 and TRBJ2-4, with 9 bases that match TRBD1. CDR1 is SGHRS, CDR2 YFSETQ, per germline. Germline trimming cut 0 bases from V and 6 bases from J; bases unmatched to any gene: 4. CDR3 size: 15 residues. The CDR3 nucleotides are TGCGCCAGCAGCTTGGGAGGGGGACAGGGAAACATTCAGTACTTC. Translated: CASSLGGGQGNIQYF.

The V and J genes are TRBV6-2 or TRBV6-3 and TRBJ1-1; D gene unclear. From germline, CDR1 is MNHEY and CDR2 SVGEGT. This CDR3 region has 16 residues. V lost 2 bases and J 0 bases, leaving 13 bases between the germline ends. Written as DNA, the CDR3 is TGTGCCAGCAGTTACCGGATAGGACGGATGAACACTGAAGCTTTCTTT. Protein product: CASSYRIGRMNTEAFF.